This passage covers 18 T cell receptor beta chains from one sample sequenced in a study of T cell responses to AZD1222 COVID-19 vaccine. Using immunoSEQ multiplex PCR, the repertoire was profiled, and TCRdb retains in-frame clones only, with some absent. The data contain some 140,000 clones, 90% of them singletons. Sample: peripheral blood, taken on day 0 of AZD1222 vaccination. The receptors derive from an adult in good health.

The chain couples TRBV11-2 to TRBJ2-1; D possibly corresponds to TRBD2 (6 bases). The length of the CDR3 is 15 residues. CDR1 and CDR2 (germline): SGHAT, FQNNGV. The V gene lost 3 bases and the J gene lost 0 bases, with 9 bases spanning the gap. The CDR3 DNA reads TGTGCCAGCAGCTTCGGGGGTTACTCCTACAATGAGCAGTTCTTC. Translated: CASSFGGYSYNEQFF. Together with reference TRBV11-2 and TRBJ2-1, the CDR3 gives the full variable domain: EAGVAQSPRYKIIEKRQSVAFWCNPISGHATLYWYQQILGQGPKLLIQFQNNGVVDDSQLPKDRFSAERLKGVDSTLKIQPAKLEDSAVYLCASSFGGYSYNEQFFGPGTRLTVL.

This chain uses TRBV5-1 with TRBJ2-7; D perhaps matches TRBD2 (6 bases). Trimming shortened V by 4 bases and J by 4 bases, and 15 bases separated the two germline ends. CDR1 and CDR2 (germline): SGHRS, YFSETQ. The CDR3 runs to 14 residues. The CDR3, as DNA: TGCGCCAGCAGCCCTAGCGTCACCGCTTACGAGCAGTACTTC. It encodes CASSPSVTAYEQYF.

Here the CDR3 reads CASSEQGLNTEAFF. CDR3 nucleotide sequence: TGCGCCAGCAGCGAACAGGGACTGAACACTGAAGCTTTCTTT. This sequence joins TRBV5-1 and TRBJ1-1; the D gene is possibly TRBD1 (6 bases). The germline V gene encodes CDR1 SGHRS and CDR2 YFSETQ. V lost 4 bases and J lost 0, with 10 bases in between. CDR3 length equals 14 residues. Complete variable domain (other parts from reference TRBV5-1 and TRBJ1-1): KAGVTQTPRYLIKTRGQQVTLSCSPISGHRSVSWYQQTPGQGLQFLFEYFSETQRNKGNFPGRFSGRQFSNSRSEMNVSTLELGDSALYLCASSEQGLNTEAFFGQGTRLTVV.

CDR3 sequence (DNA): TGTGCCAGCAGCTTGGGAAGGGCGTACAATGAGCAGTTCTTC. Encoded protein: CASSLGRAYNEQFF. The chain carries TRBV5-6 and TRBJ2-1; D gene uncertain. V gave up 0 bases and J gave up 4 bases, with 8 bases separating them. The CDR3 contains 14 residues. Germline assignment: CDR1 SGHDT and CDR2 YYEEEE.

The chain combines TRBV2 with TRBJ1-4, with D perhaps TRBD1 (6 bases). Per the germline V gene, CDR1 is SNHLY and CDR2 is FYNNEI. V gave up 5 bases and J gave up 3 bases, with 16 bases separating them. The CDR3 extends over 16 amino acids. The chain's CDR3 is CASSPPGRTANEKLFF. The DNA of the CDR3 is TGTGCCAGCAGTCCTCCGGGGAGGACAGCTAATGAAAAACTGTTTTTT.

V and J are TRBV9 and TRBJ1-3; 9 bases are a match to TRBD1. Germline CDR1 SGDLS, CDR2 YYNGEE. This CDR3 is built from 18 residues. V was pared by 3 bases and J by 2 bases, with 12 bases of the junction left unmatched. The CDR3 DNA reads TGTGCCAGCAGCGAACAGGGGGCTGATGGTAGGGCTGGAAACACCATATATTTT. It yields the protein CASSEQGADGRAGNTIYF.

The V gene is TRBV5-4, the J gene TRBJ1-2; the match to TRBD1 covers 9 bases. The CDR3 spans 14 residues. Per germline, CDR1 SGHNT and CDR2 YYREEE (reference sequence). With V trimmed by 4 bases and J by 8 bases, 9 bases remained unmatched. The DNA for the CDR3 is TGTGCCAGCAGCGGGGGGACAGGGCTAAGGGGCTACACCTTC. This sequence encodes CASSGGTGLRGYTF.

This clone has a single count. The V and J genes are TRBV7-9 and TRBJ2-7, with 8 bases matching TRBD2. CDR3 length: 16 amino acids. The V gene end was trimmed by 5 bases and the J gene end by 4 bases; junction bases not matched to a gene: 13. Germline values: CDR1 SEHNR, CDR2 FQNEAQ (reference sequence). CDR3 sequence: CASSPLSGGQTYEQYF. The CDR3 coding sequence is TGTGCCAGCAGCCCCCTAAGCGGGGGTCAAACTTACGAGCAGTACTTC.

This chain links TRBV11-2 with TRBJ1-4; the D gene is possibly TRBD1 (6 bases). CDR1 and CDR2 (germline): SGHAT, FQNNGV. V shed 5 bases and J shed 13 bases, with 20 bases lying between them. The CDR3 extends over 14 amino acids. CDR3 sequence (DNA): TGTGCCAGCAGCCCTAGTGGGGGGCCGGCTGGACTGTTTTTT. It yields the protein CASSPSGGPAGLFF.

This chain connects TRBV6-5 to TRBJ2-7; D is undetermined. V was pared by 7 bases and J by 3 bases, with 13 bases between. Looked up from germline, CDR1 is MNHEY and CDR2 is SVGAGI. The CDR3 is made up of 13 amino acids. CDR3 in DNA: TGTGCCAGCACCCCGAAGGCGGACTACGAGCAGTACTTC. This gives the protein CASTPKADYEQYF.

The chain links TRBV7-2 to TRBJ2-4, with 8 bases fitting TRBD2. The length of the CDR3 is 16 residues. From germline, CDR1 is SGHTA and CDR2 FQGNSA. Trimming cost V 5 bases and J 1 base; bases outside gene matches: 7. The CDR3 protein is CASSHPGGMAKNIQYF. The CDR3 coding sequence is TGTGCCAGCAGCCACCCGGGAGGGATGGCCAAAAACATTCAGTACTTC.

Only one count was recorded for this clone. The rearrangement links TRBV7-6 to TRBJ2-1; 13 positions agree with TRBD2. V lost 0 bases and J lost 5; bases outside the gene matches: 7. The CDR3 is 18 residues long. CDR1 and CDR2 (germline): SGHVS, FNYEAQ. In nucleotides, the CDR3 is TGTGCCAGCAGCTTAGCGGCAAAACTAGCGGGAGGGCACAATGAGCAGTTCTTC. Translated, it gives CASSLAAKLAGGHNEQFF. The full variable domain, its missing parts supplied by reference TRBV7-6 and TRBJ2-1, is GAGVSQSPRYKVTKRGQDVALRCDPISGHVSLYWYRQALGQGPEFLTYFNYEAQQDKSGLPNDRFSAERPEGSISTLTIQRTEQRDSAMYRCASSLAAKLAGGHNEQFFGPGTRLTVL.

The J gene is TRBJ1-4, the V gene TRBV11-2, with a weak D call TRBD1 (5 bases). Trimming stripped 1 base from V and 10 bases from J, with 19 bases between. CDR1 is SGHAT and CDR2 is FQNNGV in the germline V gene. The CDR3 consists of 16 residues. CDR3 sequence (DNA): TGTGCCAGCAGCTTAGTGGGGACCGGGGGAATGGGAAAACTGTTTTTT. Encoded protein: CASSLVGTGGMGKLFF.

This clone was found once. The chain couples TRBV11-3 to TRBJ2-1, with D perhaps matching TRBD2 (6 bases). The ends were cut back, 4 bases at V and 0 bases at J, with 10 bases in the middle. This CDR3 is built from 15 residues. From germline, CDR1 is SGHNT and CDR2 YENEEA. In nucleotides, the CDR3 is TGTGCCAGCAGCTCACGGGGGAGCTCCTACAATGAGCAGTTCTTC. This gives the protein CASSSRGSSYNEQFF. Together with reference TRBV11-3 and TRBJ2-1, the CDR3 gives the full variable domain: EAGVVQSPRYKIIEKKQPVAFWCNPISGHNTLYWYLQNLGQGPELLIRYENEEAVDDSQLPKDRFSAERLKGVDSTLKIQPAELGDSAVYLCASSSRGSSYNEQFFGPGTRLTVL.

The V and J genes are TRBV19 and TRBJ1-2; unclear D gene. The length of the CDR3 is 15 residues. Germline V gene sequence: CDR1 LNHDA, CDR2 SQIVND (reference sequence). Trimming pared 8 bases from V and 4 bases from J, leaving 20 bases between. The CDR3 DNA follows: TGTGCCAGTTGCAACGAGGCCGGGATCGTCTATGGCTACACCTTC. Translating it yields CASCNEAGIVYGYTF.

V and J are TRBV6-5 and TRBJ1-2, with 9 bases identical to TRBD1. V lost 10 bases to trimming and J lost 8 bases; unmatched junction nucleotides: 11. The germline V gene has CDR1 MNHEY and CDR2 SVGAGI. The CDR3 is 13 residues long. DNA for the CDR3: TGTGCCATCACACCGGGACAGGGTCGAGGCTACACCTTC. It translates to CAITPGQGRGYTF.

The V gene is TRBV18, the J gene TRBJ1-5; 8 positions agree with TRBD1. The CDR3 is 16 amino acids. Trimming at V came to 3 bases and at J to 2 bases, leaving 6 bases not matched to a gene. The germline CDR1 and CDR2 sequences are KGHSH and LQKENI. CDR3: CASSPSDRVGNQPQHF. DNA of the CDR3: TGTGCCAGCTCACCGTCGGACAGGGTGGGCAATCAGCCCCAGCATTTT.

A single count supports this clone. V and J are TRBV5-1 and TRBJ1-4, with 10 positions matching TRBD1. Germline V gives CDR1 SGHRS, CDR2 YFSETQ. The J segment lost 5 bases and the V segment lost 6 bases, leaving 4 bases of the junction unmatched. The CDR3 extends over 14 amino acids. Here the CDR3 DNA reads TGCGCCAGCACCCTGGACAGGGGGAATGAAAAACTGTTTTTT. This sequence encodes CASTLDRGNEKLFF.